This T cell receptor beta chain came from a study of blood T cell repertoires in COVID-19. Study-wide background: Sites in the United States, Italy and Spain provided acute and convalescent COVID-19 samples. PBMCs, B-cell-depleted T cells, or T cells were the source of the cDNA or gDNA that made up the material.

In the study's own analysis: It was from reference gene primer amplification that nucleated cell counts were estimated. Profiled with immunoSEQ multiplex PCR; TCRdb holds only in-frame clones, not every one. The DNA gave D and trimming, while V, J and clone size come from that table. This repertoire shows roughly 190,000 clones, more than 80% found once; its top ten account for 11%. The CDR3 covers 15 residues. V was clipped by 2 bases and J by 5 bases; unmatched bases: 7. From germline, CDR1 is SGHTA and CDR2 FQGTGA. Input material: peripheral blood. The chain employs TRBV7-3 and TRBJ2-5, with TRBD2 identical over 8 bases. The clonotype originates from a middle-aged woman with COVID-19, enrolled during active disease. This chain's CDR3 is CASSLAGGASETQYF. CDR3 nucleotides: TGTGCCAGCAGCTTAGCGGGAGGTGCAAGTGAGACCCAGTACTTC.